This T cell receptor beta chain comes out of a study of T cells in Graves' hyperthyroidism and ophthalmopathy. Study-wide points: Ophthalmopathy, which appeared later, was predicted by the model a median around 6.5 months before onset. Also found in blood were most expanded thyroid clonotypes above 0.001.

Uncontrolled infection, other autoimmune disease, pregnancy or lactation barred patients from enrollment. Clinical symptoms, serum thyroxine, TRAb, thyroid ultrasound and orbital computed tomography informed diagnoses. The length of the CDR3 is 13 residues. The germline V gene has CDR1 MNHEY and CDR2 SVGAGI. With regard to this clonotype: Its antigen is not identified. Mismatch with germline at one junction end may stem from a read error.

TCR beta CDR3 regions were amplified from RNA. When the TCR CDR3 underwent first-round RT-PCR, the HTBI primer set was used. MiXCR, run by TCRdb on the multiplex PCR reads, gives a single entry per CDR3 protein. Counted here are 550,000 to 700,000 distinct CDR3 sequences, 46% occurring once; the ten biggest clones make up around a fifth. The rearrangement uses TRBV6-5 and TRBJ1-2, with 8 bases fitting TRBD1. The sequence came from an adult woman with Graves' disease, either hyperthyroidism or ophthalmopathy (not recorded which). The specimen was peripheral blood or thyroid tissue (not recorded which). The DNA for the CDR3 is TGTGTCAGCAGTTTGGCAGGGGGCTTTGGCTACACCTTC. Translating gives CVSSLAGGFGYTF.